Sequencing of this TCR beta chain was carried out in a study of cytomegalovirus exposure and HLA in healthy donors. The CDR3 has 11 amino acids. The germline CDR1 and CDR2 sequences are SNHLY and FYNNEI. V lost 6 bases to trimming and J lost 7 bases, with 10 bases between them. Primers included in the PCR were 60 Vbeta and 13 Jbeta primers. Profiled with immunoSEQ multiplex PCR; TCRdb holds only in-frame clones, not every one. The repertoire table contains roughly 41,000 clones. This chain connects TRBV2 to TRBJ2-7; D not resolved. This clonotype originated in a woman between 40 and 55 years old in good health and CMV-seronegative. The sample comprised PBMCs. In nucleotides, the CDR3 is TGTGCCAGCAGCGGGTCCTGGGAGCAGTACTTC. Translated: CASSGSWEQYF. The full variable domain, rest sourced from reference TRBV2 and TRBJ2-7, is EPEVTQTPSHQVTQMGQEVILRCVPISNHLYFYWYRQILGQKVEFLVSFYNNEISEKSEIFDDQFSVERPDGSNFTLKIRSTKLEDSAMYFCASSGSWEQYFGPGTRLTVT.